What follows are 30 T cell receptor beta chains derived from one specimen sequenced in a study of regulatory T cells in long-lasting Graves disease. The time point: newly diagnosed GD, antithyroid drugs for less than 3 months. Following extraction of RNA from PBMCs, that RNA was used to make the TCR library. Construction of TCR beta libraries relied on iRepertoire HTBI primers and on Arm-PCR targeting CDR3 regions. TCRdb passed the multiplex PCR reads through MiXCR, listing each CDR3 protein once. Altogether about 400,000 distinct CDR3 sequences are present, 14% to 15% being singletons, with the ten largest covering roughly 8%. This same sample was also part of a study on T cells in Graves' hyperthyroidism and ophthalmopathy.

The source was peripheral blood mononuclear cells (PBMCs), collected at new diagnosis, from a patient treated with antithyroid drugs. These receptors all stem from a woman aged 40 to 50 with Graves disease.

This clonotype came up many times. V and J are TRBV5-1 and TRBJ2-5; 8 bases line up with TRBD1. This CDR3 region has 14 residues. CDR1 and CDR2 (germline): SGHRS, YFSETQ. Trimming removed 4 bases from V and 5 bases from J; junction bases left unmatched: 7. The CDR3 DNA reads as TGCGCCAGCAGCGTACAGGGGGATGAGGAGACCCAGTACTTC. It translates to CASSVQGDEETQYF. Based on the CDR3 plus reference TRBV5-1 and TRBJ2-5, the full variable domain is KAGVTQTPRYLIKTRGQQVTLSCSPISGHRSVSWYQQTPGQGLQFLFEYFSETQRNKGNFPGRFSGRQFSNSRSEMNVSTLELGDSALYLCASSVQGDEETQYFGPGTRLLVL.

Regarding this clonotype: A much larger clone differs from this one at a single base, so this may be a read error. This sequence joins TRBV19 and TRBJ1-2; maybe TRBD1 (5 bases). This CDR3 contains 13 residues. Germline CDR1 and CDR2: LNHDA and SQIVND (reference sequence). The CDR3 DNA reads as TGTGCCAGTACCCCGGACATCCGCTATGGCCACACCTTC. Its protein product is CASTPDIRYGHTF.

The J gene is TRBJ2-7, the V gene TRBV3-1; D is perhaps TRBD2 (5 bases). This CDR3 comprises 13 residues. V was trimmed by 2 bases and J by 9 bases, leaving 14 bases between them. Germline CDR1 and CDR2: LGHDT and YNNKEL (reference sequence). The DNA for the CDR3 is TGTGCCAGCAGCCAAAGGGCCCTCGAGGGGCAGTACTTC. Translated: CASSQRALEGQYF.

This clonotype was observed at least ten times. This chain uses TRBV28 with TRBJ1-5, with unresolved D. In germline, CDR1 is MDHEN, CDR2 SYDVKM. Trimming pared 7 bases from V and 4 bases from J, leaving 17 bases between. The CDR3 runs 15 residues. CDR3 sequence (DNA): TGTGCCAGCACCCCTGGCACCCCGGTGAATCAGCCCCAGCATTTT. It translates to CASTPGTPVNQPQHF.

V is TRBV28 and J is TRBJ1-2; a possible D gene is TRBD1 (6 bases). Germline V gene sequence: CDR1 MDHEN, CDR2 SYDVKM. The CDR3 is 15 residues long. Trimming removed 3 bases at V and 4 bases at J, with 15 bases between. CDR3 sequence: CASSFPGDGSYGYTF. The CDR3 region has the DNA TGTGCCAGCAGTTTCCCAGGGGATGGAAGCTATGGCTACACCTTC.

In its sample, this clonotype was seen many times. This chain connects TRBV15 to TRBJ2-3; perhaps D is TRBD1 or TRBD2 (5 bases each). The germline CDR1 and CDR2 sequences are LNHNV and YYDKDF (reference sequence). V was clipped by 0 bases and J by 2 bases, with 9 bases between them. The CDR3 spans 15 residues. The DNA of the CDR3 is TGTGCCACCAGCAGAGATCGGGGCAACACAGATACGCAGTATTTT. Translated: CATSRDRGNTDTQYF.

This clonotype has only a few counts. The chain employs TRBV20-1 and TRBJ2-2; D remains ambiguous. Trimming shortened V by 4 bases and J by 0 bases, and 9 bases separated the two germline ends. Looked up from germline, CDR1 is DFQATT and CDR2 is SNEGSKA (reference sequence). CDR3 length equals 14 residues. CDR3 residues: CSANPQSNTGELFF. The CDR3 DNA reads TGCAGTGCTAATCCGCAGTCGAACACCGGGGAGCTGTTTTTT.

This clonotype has at least ten counts. The genes are TRBV19 and TRBJ2-5; either TRBD1 or TRBD2 may fit D (5 bases each). This CDR3 comprises 14 residues. Trimming took off 0 bases at V and 4 bases at J, with 9 bases between the two ends. Germline-derived CDR1 and CDR2 are LNHDA and SQIVND (reference sequence). The chain's CDR3 is CASSIDRGRETQYF. For the CDR3, the DNA is TGTGCCAGTAGTATAGACCGGGGCCGAGAGACCCAGTACTTC.

This clonotype was recorded at least ten times. V gene TRBV7-2 combines with J gene TRBJ2-1; 13 positions match TRBD2. Germline loops: CDR1 SGHTA, CDR2 FQGNSA. The V and J ends lost 2 bases and 8 bases, in that order; junction bases with no gene match: 6. The CDR3 consists of 16 residues. The CDR3 DNA follows: TGTGCCAGCAGCTTAAGGACTAGCGGGAGTTTCTATGAGCAGTTCTTC. It is translated as CASSLRTSGSFYEQFF.

On this clonotype: One end of the junction varies from germline; a read error may be responsible. The V call is TRBV5-8, the J call TRBJ2-3, with 9 bases aligning to TRBD1. Looked up from germline, CDR1 is SGHTS and CDR2 is YDEGEE. The CDR3 spans 15 residues. The CDR3 loop reads CAGSSGTGSLDTQYF. CDR3 sequence (DNA): TGTGCCGGCAGCTCCGGGACAGGGTCCTTAGATACGCAGTATTTT.

This clonotype was counted ten times or more. This rearrangement joins TRBV12-3 or TRBV12-4 to TRBJ1-1; TRBD1 aligns across 12 bases. V trimming: 3 bases; J trimming: 8 bases; junction bases outside the gene matches: 10. CDR3 length equals 16 residues. CDR3 bases: TGTGCCAGCAGTTTTTGGGACAGGGGGCCGAACAGGGAAGCTTTCTTT. This translates into CASSFWDRGPNREAFF.

This chain joins TRBV27 and TRBJ1-5, with D perhaps TRBD1 (6 bases). The CDR3 consists of 16 residues. Germline V CDR1 and CDR2: MNHEY, SMNVEV (reference sequence). V was pared by 4 bases and J by 2 bases, with 15 bases between. The CDR3 bases are TGTGCCAGCAGTTCCGTACCAGGGGTTGGCAATCAGCCCCAGCATTTT. Protein product: CASSSVPGVGNQPQHF.

The chain links TRBV6-1 to TRBJ1-5; the D is unclear. The CDR3 loop spans 13 amino acids. With 7 bases removed from V and 0 bases from J, the gap between germline ends came to 7 bases. Per germline, CDR1 MNHNS and CDR2 SASEGT. The CDR3 sequence is CASTFYSNQPQHF. The CDR3 DNA follows: TGTGCCAGCACCTTCTATAGCAATCAGCCCCAGCATTTT.

Notes on this clonotype: One end of the junction varies from germline; a read error may be responsible. The chain recombines TRBV3-1 with TRBJ2-1; no clear D gene. From germline, CDR1 is LGHDT and CDR2 YNNKEL (reference sequence). The CDR3 has 11 amino acids. CDR3 loop: CASSHLNEHFF. In nucleotides, the CDR3 is TGTGCCAGCAGCCATTTAAATGAGCACTTCTTC.

In this sample, this clonotype turned up many times. The genes are TRBV4-1 and TRBJ2-1; D unclear. This CDR3 is built from 14 residues. Germline lookup yields CDR1 MGHRA and CDR2 YSYEKL. Trimming removed 4 bases from V and 2 bases from J, with 9 bases in between. The CDR3, as DNA: TGCGCCAGCAGCCCTCGGGCGGCCTACAATGAGCAGTTCTTC. Amino acid sequence: CASSPRAAYNEQFF.

This clonotype appeared many times. The CDR3 sequence: CASSPGIVVANTGELFF. DNA of the CDR3: TGTGCCAGCAGTCCCGGGATAGTAGTAGCGAACACCGGGGAGCTGTTTTTT. The chain is built from TRBV28 and TRBJ2-2; D may be TRBD2 (5 bases). Looked up from germline, CDR1 is MDHEN and CDR2 is SYDVKM. Trimming shortened V by 5 bases and J by 0 bases, and 16 bases separated the two germline ends. There are 17 residues in the CDR3. The entire variable domain, with the rest obtained from reference TRBV28 and TRBJ2-2, is as follows: DVKVTQSSRYLVKRTGEKVFLECVQDMDHENMFWYRQDPGLGLRLIYFSYDVKMKEKGDIPEGYSVSREKKERFSLILESASTNQTSMYLCASSPGIVVANTGELFFGEGSRLTVL.

This clonotype was detected only a few times. CDR3 sequence: CASSLVGAGGPGTGELFF. The CDR3 nucleotides are TGTGCCAGCAGCTTAGTTGGAGCGGGAGGGCCCGGCACCGGGGAGCTGTTTTTT. J is TRBJ2-2 and V is TRBV7-6, with 10 bases aligning to TRBD2. Germline V gene data show CDR1 as SGHVS and CDR2 as FNYEAQ. V lost 1 base, J lost 4 bases, and 9 bases stayed unmatched. This CDR3 spans 18 amino acids.

This clonotype was observed many times. This CDR3 is CASIQTSGGDTQYF. The CDR3 DNA is TGTGCCAGCATCCAGACTAGCGGGGGAGATACGCAGTATTTT. J is TRBJ2-3 and V is TRBV2; 12 nucleotides agree with TRBD2. CDR3 length equals 14 residues. CDR1 and CDR2 from the germline V gene are SNHLY and FYNNEI. J lost 5 bases, V lost 7 bases, and 4 bases had no gene match.

This clonotype was detected ten times or more. The rearrangement joins TRBV6-1 to TRBJ1-2; D uncertain. With 6 bases removed from V and 4 bases from J, the gap between germline ends came to 15 bases. Germline values: CDR1 MNHNS, CDR2 SASEGT. The CDR3 has 14 amino acids. DNA for the CDR3: TGTGCCAGCAGCGAATCCGACCCCTTCTATGGCTACACCTTC. This gives the protein CASSESDPFYGYTF.

This clonotype occurred many times. The chain combines TRBV6-5 with TRBJ2-7; D remains unclear. The V gene lost 3 bases and the J gene lost 6 bases, with 6 bases spanning the gap. Germline assignment: CDR1 MNHEY and CDR2 SVGAGI. This CDR3 region has 11 residues. CDR3 nucleotide sequence: TGTGCCAGCAGTTATAAGGGCGAGCAGTACTTC. Residues: CASSYKGEQYF.

This clonotype was counted ten times or more. The rearrangement links TRBV28 to TRBJ2-2; either TRBD1 or TRBD2 may supply D (5 bases each). CDR3 length: 18 amino acids. Germline CDR1 and CDR2: MDHEN and SYDVKM. V lost 5 bases and J lost 5, with 24 bases in between. For the CDR3, the DNA is TGTGCCAGCAGTACCTCGCCTATGGGCGGGCAGGGAACCGGGGAGCTGTTTTTT. Its translation is CASSTSPMGGQGTGELFF.

V and J are TRBV10-2 and TRBJ2-7; weak D call: TRBD2 (6 bases). With 6 bases removed from V and 0 bases from J, the gap between germline ends came to 15 bases. Germline V gene sequence: CDR1 WSHSY, CDR2 SAAADI. The CDR3 is 15 amino acids. CDR3 in amino acids: CASRLAEHRSYEQYF. The DNA of the CDR3 is TGCGCCAGCAGATTAGCGGAACATCGCTCCTACGAGCAGTACTTC.

This clonotype has ten or more counts. The V call is TRBV5-1, the J call TRBJ1-5, with D unclear. CDR1 and CDR2 from the germline V gene are SGHRS and YFSETQ. Between the trimmed V and J ends, which lost 4 bases and 0 bases, there was a span of 8 bases. The CDR3 has 14 amino acids. CDR3 amino acids: CASSAGVSNQPQHF. In DNA, the CDR3 is TGCGCCAGCAGCGCCGGGGTTAGCAATCAGCCCCAGCATTTT.

The V call is TRBV20-1, the J call TRBJ2-5, with a possible D match to TRBD1 (6 bases). Per the germline V gene, CDR1 is DFQATT and CDR2 is SNEGSKA (reference sequence). Trimming took off 3 bases at V and 2 bases at J, with 13 bases between the two ends. The CDR3 has 14 amino acids. The CDR3 is CSASDPGQQETQYF. As DNA, the CDR3 is TGCAGTGCTAGTGATCCGGGACAACAAGAGACCCAGTACTTC.

In this sample, this clonotype turned up many times. The CDR3 spells CASSLTGQPGQETQYF. The CDR3 DNA reads TGTGCCAGCAGCTTGACTGGACAGCCGGGCCAAGAGACCCAGTACTTC. V gene TRBV5-4 combines with J gene TRBJ2-5; the D gene is possibly TRBD1 (6 bases). V lost 1 base and J 1 base, leaving 14 bases between the germline ends. The CDR3 loop spans 16 amino acids. The germline gives CDR1 SGHNT, CDR2 YYREEE (reference sequence). Filled out from reference TRBV5-4 and TRBJ2-5, the complete variable domain reads ETGVTQSPTHLIKTRGQQVTLRCSSQSGHNTVSWYQQALGQGPQFIFQYYREEENGRGNFPPRFSGLQFPNYSSELNVNALELDDSALYLCASSLTGQPGQETQYFGPGTRLLVL.

This clonotype has a handful of counts. This chain connects TRBV6-2 or TRBV6-3 to TRBJ2-2; 10 nucleotides agree with TRBD2. Losses at the gene ends were 5 bases for V and 7 bases for J; bases not matched to a gene: 7. Looked up from germline, CDR1 is MNHEY and CDR2 is SVGEGT. The CDR3 spans 15 residues. DNA of the CDR3: TGTGCCAGCAGTCTAGCGGGAGAGCTTGGCGGGGAGCTGTTTTTT. Protein: CASSLAGELGGELFF.

The genes are TRBV11-1 and TRBJ2-7; 11 bases agree with TRBD2. Germline CDR1 reads SGHAT; CDR2 reads FQDESV (reference sequence). Trimming removed 4 bases from V and 5 bases from J; junction bases left unmatched: 7. There are 15 residues in the CDR3. CDR3 coding DNA: TGTGCCAGCAGCTCGAATAGCGGGAGGGGGAACGAGCAGTACTTC. This encodes CASSSNSGRGNEQYF.

The sample holds many counts of this clonotype. This sequence joins TRBV3-1 and TRBJ2-5; possible D gene TRBD2, 6 bases. V shed 2 bases and J shed 1 base, with 11 bases lying between them. The CDR3 totals 15 residues. The germline V gene has CDR1 LGHDT and CDR2 YNNKEL (reference sequence). The CDR3 coding sequence is TGTGCCAGCAGCCAAAGGGGCGGGGTCCAAGAGACCCAGTACTTC. Its protein is CASSQRGGVQETQYF.

This clonotype has a count of ten or more. The CDR3 here is CATSDRDRFEQYF. The CDR3 DNA follows: TGTGCCACCAGTGATCGGGACCGTTTCGAGCAGTACTTC. The J gene is TRBJ2-7, the V gene TRBV24-1; D could derive from TRBD1 or TRBD2 (5 bases each). Germline assignment: CDR1 KGHDR and CDR2 SFDVKD. V lost 3 bases and J lost 6, with 11 bases in between. The CDR3 is made up of 13 amino acids.

A few counts support this clonotype. This chain connects TRBV20-1 to TRBJ2-5, with D hard to call. The V end lost 6 bases, the J end lost 3 bases, and 11 bases lay between the germline ends. The CDR3 consists of 12 residues. CDR1 and CDR2 from the germline V gene are DFQATT and SNEGSKA (reference sequence). The CDR3 is CSASGAEETQYF. CDR3 DNA sequence: TGCAGTGCCTCTGGCGCCGAAGAGACCCAGTACTTC.